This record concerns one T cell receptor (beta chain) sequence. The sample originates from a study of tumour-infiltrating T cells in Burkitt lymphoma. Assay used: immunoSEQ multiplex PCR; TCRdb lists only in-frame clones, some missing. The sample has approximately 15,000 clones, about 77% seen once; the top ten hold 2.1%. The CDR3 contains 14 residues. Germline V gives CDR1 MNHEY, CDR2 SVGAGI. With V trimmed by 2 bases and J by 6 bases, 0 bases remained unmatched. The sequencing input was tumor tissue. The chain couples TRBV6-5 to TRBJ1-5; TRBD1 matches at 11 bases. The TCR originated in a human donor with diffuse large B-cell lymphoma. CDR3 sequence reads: CASSYGTGGQPQHF. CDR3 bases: TGTGCCAGCAGTTACGGGACAGGGGGTCAGCCCCAGCATTTT.